This T cell receptor (beta chain) was sequenced during a study of OX40 agonist ivuxolimab in advanced cancers. On the study more broadly: People in dose escalation had one of these cancers: hepatocellular carcinoma, melanoma, renal cell or head and neck cancer.

Repertoires were generated with immunoSEQ multiplex PCR, while TCRdb's copy carries only in-frame clones and drops some. This sample has roughly 10,000 clones, with 66% found just once. Germline CDR1 and CDR2: SGDLS and YYNGEE. The CDR3 loop spans 14 amino acids. V shed 4 bases, J shed 5 bases, and the junction held 8 bases outside the gene matches. By proportion, this clone is large. Its antigen is not identified. Study conclusions and caveats: Among the lowest peripheral clonal expansion occurred in 0.1-3.0 mg/kg partial responders.

The gene calls are TRBV9 and TRBJ2-7; 8 bases are a match to TRBD1. The source of this sequence is an adult with an advanced solid tumor such as melanoma, head and neck, liver or kidney cancer. Material: CD4+ or CD8+ T cells sorted from blood, obtained in a trial of the OX40 agonist ivuxolimab. DNA of the CDR3: TGTGCCAGCAGCAATCCGGGACAGGACAACGAGCAGTACTTC. Translating it yields CASSNPGQDNEQYF. Variable domain in full (rest from reference TRBV9 and TRBJ2-7): DSGVTQTPKHLITATGQRVTLRCSPRSGDLSVYWYQQSLDQGLQFLIQYYNGEERAKGNILERFSAQQFPDLHSELNLSSLELGDSALYFCASSNPGQDNEQYFGPGTRLTVT.